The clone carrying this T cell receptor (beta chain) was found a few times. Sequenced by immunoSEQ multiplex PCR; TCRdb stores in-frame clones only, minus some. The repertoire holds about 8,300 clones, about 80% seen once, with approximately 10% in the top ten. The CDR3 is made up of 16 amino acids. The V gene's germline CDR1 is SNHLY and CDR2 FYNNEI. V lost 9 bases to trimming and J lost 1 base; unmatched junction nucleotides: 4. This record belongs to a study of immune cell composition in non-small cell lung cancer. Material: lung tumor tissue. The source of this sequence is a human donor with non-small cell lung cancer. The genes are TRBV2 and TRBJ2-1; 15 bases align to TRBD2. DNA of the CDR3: TGTGCCAGTTGGACTAGCGGGAGGGTGTCCTACAATGAGCAGTTCTTC. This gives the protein CASWTSGRVSYNEQFF.